The 21 T cell receptor beta chains in this list originate from one sample, sequenced in a study of T cells in women clearing cervical HPV infection. Clones were sequenced by immunoSEQ multiplex PCR, and TCRdb holds only the in-frame ones, with some missing. The sample features approximately 18,000 clones, with less than 3.5% in its top ten. The specimen was blood buffy coat. The receptor set was obtained from a woman between 18 and 69 years old with a cervical HPV16 infection that either progressed to CIN3+ or cleared (not recorded which).

Notes on this clone: A junction boundary mismatches the germline segment, possibly from a read error. With the read ending 3 residues before the CDR3 end, the germline J gene is used to fill in that end. This chain links TRBV6-1 with TRBJ2-7; possible D gene TRBD1, 5 bases. The germline V gene encodes CDR1 MNHNS and CDR2 SASEGT. The CDR3 is 14 amino acids. The sequenced part of the CDR3 DNA is TGTGCCAGTAGTGAAGGCGCCAGGGACTACGAG. The encoded protein is CASSEGARDYE. The CDR3 in full is CASSEGARDYEQYF.

On this clone itself: The CDR3 end is not reached by the read, which stops 3 residues before it; the germline J gene fills it in. The gene calls are TRBV5-1 and TRBJ1-6; no clear D gene. V was clipped by 1 base and J by 10 bases, with 15 bases between them. The CDR3 length is 15 residues. The germline gives CDR1 SGHRS, CDR2 YFSETQ. The sequenced CDR3 bases are TGCGCCAGCAGCTTGTCCGGGGTGCTACGGTCACCC. It yields the protein CASSLSGVLRSP. The complete CDR3 protein is CASSLSGVLRSPLHF.

The CDR3 bases that were read are TGTGCCAGCAGAAACTCCCCCCACGAG. Residues: CASRNSPHE. The whole CDR3 protein is CASRNSPHEQYF. V is TRBV6-2 or TRBV6-3 and J is TRBJ2-7; D not resolved. The DNA ends 3 residues before the CDR3 does, and the rest of the CDR3 is filled in from the germline J gene. Germline lookup yields CDR1 MNHEY and CDR2 SVGEGT. V shed 6 bases and J shed 5 bases, with 11 bases lying between them. The CDR3 is 12 amino acids.

In regard to this clone: The read comes to an end 3 residues before the CDR3 does, leaving the germline J gene to fill in the end. The chain recombines TRBV12-3 or TRBV12-4 with TRBJ2-5; 10 nucleotides agree with TRBD2. This CDR3 comprises 15 residues. V lost 5 bases, J lost 2 bases, and 5 bases stayed unmatched. CDR3 DNA, as far as it was read: TGTGCCAGCAGTCCCCATAGCGGGGGGCAAGAGACC. This gives the protein CASSPHSGGQET. The whole CDR3 is CASSPHSGGQETQYF.

In the case of this clone: The CDR3 extends 3 residues past the end of the read, so its final part is completed from the germline J gene. The genes are TRBV2 and TRBJ1-4; 8 nucleotides line up with TRBD1. This CDR3 contains 15 residues. Germline assignment: CDR1 SNHLY and CDR2 FYNNEI. With V trimmed by 3 bases and J by 3 bases, 3 bases remained unmatched. The sequenced part of the CDR3 DNA is TGTGCCAGCAGTGATAACAGGGGGGCTAATGAAAAA. This encodes CASSDNRGANEK. The CDR3 as a whole reads CASSDNRGANEKLFF.

Comments on this clone: With the read ending 3 residues before the CDR3 end, the germline J gene is used to fill in that end. The chain combines TRBV7-2 with TRBJ2-5; TRBD2 agrees at 8 bases. The CDR3 covers 14 residues. The germline gives CDR1 SGHTA, CDR2 FQGNSA. Losses at the gene ends were 5 bases for V and 5 bases for J; bases not matched to a gene: 7. The sequenced CDR3 bases are TGTGCCAGCAGCCAAGGACTAGCCCAGGAGACC. This translates into CASSQGLAQET. From start to end, the CDR3 is CASSQGLAQETQYF.

Note on this clone: The read is 3 residues too short to cover the CDR3 end, so that end is filled in from the germline J gene. This chain joins TRBV7-2 and TRBJ2-3, with D possibly being TRBD2 (7 bases). CDR1 is SGHTA, CDR2 FQGNSA, per germline. The length of the CDR3 is 12 residues. The part of the CDR3 DNA that was read is TGTGCCAGCAGCCCGGCGGGGGCGACG. It specifies CASSPAGAT. The entire CDR3 is CASSPAGATQYF.

With respect to this clone: The CDR3 end falls 3 residues outside the read, so it is completed with the germline J gene. The chain carries TRBV19 and TRBJ1-4, with D possibly being TRBD1 (5 bases). This CDR3 is built from 19 residues. Germline V gene data show CDR1 as LNHDA and CDR2 as SQIVND (reference sequence). V dropped 3 bases and J dropped 7 bases, with 27 bases sitting between them. The CDR3 bases that were read are TGTGCCAGTAGTATCCACTACACCGGGCCTAAAGGGACTGCTGAAAAA. Residues: CASSIHYTGPKGTAEK. The entire CDR3 protein reads CASSIHYTGPKGTAEKLFF.

Worth noting for this clone: The read stops 3 residues short of the end of the CDR3; the missing end is completed from the germline J gene. The chain is built from TRBV29-1 and TRBJ2-5, with D hard to call. The CDR3 covers 12 residues. V lost 5 bases to trimming and J lost 3 bases, with 10 bases between them. Germline values: CDR1 SQVTM, CDR2 ANQGSEA. Incomplete CDR3 DNA: TGCAGCGTTTCGGCGGTGGAAGAGACC. Its translation: CSVSAVEET. The whole CDR3 reads CSVSAVEETQYF.

Turning to this clone: The read ends 3 residues before the CDR3 terminus; that terminus is restored from the germline J gene. The chain recombines TRBV10-1 with TRBJ1-6; TRBD1 might be the D (6 bases). The CDR3 runs 14 residues. Between the trimmed V and J ends, which lost 7 bases and 8 bases, there was a span of 15 bases. Per germline, CDR1 WNHNN and CDR2 SYGVQD (reference sequence). Incomplete CDR3 DNA: TGCGCCAGCACGGGGGGGCGGGGGGATTCACCC. Residues: CASTGGRGDSP. The whole CDR3 sequence is CASTGGRGDSPLHF.

Concerning this clone itself: The missing CDR3 end, 3 residues past where the read stops, is filled in from the germline J gene. This chain links TRBV30 with TRBJ1-2; TRBD1 matches 7 bases. Germline loops: CDR1 GTSNPN, CDR2 SVGIG (reference sequence). J was trimmed by 5 bases and V by 2 bases; bases with no gene match: 11. The CDR3 is made up of 15 amino acids. The sequenced part of the CDR3 DNA is TGTGCCTGGAGTCCCCAAGACAGGGCCAGATATGGC. Translated, it gives CAWSPQDRARYG. The complete CDR3 protein is CAWSPQDRARYGYTF.

Remarks on this clone: The read terminates 3 residues before the CDR3 end, so the remaining end is supplied by the germline J gene. This sequence joins TRBV6-2 or TRBV6-3 and TRBJ1-4, with 9 bases aligning to TRBD1. The trim removed 8 bases at V and 7 bases at J, leaving 5 bases unmatched. Germline CDR1 reads MNHEY; CDR2 reads SVGEGT. CDR3 length: 13 residues. The covered CDR3 bases are TGTGCCAGCTCCGGGACAGGGACTGAAAAA. This sequence encodes CASSGTGTEK. The CDR3 reads in full as CASSGTGTEKLFF.

Worth noting for this clone: Sequencing ends 3 residues short of the CDR3 end; the germline J gene provides the rest. The gene calls are TRBV7-2 and TRBJ2-7; 8 nucleotides match TRBD2. The CDR3 extends over 15 amino acids. V trimming: 5 bases; J trimming: 5 bases; junction bases outside the gene matches: 11. The germline gives CDR1 SGHTA, CDR2 FQGNSA. The DNA read from the CDR3 is TGTGCCAGCAGCGCTCGGGGGGGCCGACGTAACGAG. Translated, it gives CASSARGGRRNE. The whole CDR3 region reads CASSARGGRRNEQYF.

To note about this clone: The sequenced fragment ends 3 residues before the CDR3 boundary, so the rest is inferred from the germline J gene. The chain uses TRBV12-3 or TRBV12-4 and TRBJ2-1, with 13 bases matching TRBD2. V gave up 6 bases and J gave up 2 bases; unmatched junction bases: 4. The CDR3 covers 16 residues. The sequenced part of the CDR3 DNA is TGTGCCAGCAGCACAGGGACTAGCGGGGCCTACAATGAG. Its protein is CASSTGTSGAYNE. The entire CDR3 protein is CASSTGTSGAYNEQFF.

The CDR3 sequence: CASSYSTWYNEQFF. CDR3 bases read: TGTGCCAGCAGCTATAGCACCTGGTACAATGAG. This chain connects TRBV12-3 or TRBV12-4 to TRBJ2-1, with D hard to call. The CDR3 is cut off 3 residues early in the read; its end comes from the germline J gene. V was pared by 6 bases and J by 4 bases, with 13 bases between. The CDR3 is 14 amino acids.

About this clone itself: The read terminates 3 residues before the CDR3 end, so the remaining end is supplied by the germline J gene. This sequence joins TRBV30 and TRBJ1-3, with D unresolved. V dropped 2 bases and J dropped 0 bases, with 2 bases sitting between them. There are 12 residues in the CDR3. Germline CDR1 GTSNPN, CDR2 SVGIG (reference sequence). The CDR3 DNA, read in part, is TGTGCCTGGAGTTACTCTGGAAACACC. It encodes CAWSYSGNT. The whole CDR3 reads CAWSYSGNTIYF. Supplemented by reference TRBV30 and TRBJ1-3, the full variable domain reads SQTIHQWPATLVQPVGSPLSLECTVEGTSNPNLYWYRQAAGRGLQLLFYSVGIGQISSEVPQNLSASRPQDRQFILSSKKLLLSDSGFYLCAWSYSGNTIYFGEGSWLTVV.

As concerns this clone: The read finishes 3 residues shy of the CDR3 end, and the germline J gene is used to complete it. V usage is TRBV19 and J usage is TRBJ2-3; maybe TRBD2 (5 bases). The germline V and J ends were trimmed by 0 bases and 6 bases, with 10 bases remaining between them. Looked up from germline, CDR1 is LNHDA and CDR2 is SQIVND (reference sequence). The CDR3 consists of 14 residues. The CDR3 DNA, read in part, is TGTGCCAGTAGTATAGAGCCCTCGGGGGATACG. It specifies CASSIEPSGDT. The CDR3 in its entirety is CASSIEPSGDTQYF.

As for this clone: The CDR3 is cut off 3 residues early in the read; its end comes from the germline J gene. This chain uses TRBV29-1 with TRBJ2-2, with TRBD2 matching 8 bases. V lost 5 bases, J lost 5 bases, and 7 bases stayed unmatched. Germline V gene sequence: CDR1 SQVTM, CDR2 ANQGSEA. The CDR3 sequence is 14 residues long. CDR3 amino acids: CSVQRGGFTGELFF. The DNA read from the CDR3 is TGCAGCGTTCAACGGGGGGGGTTTACCGGGGAG.

With regard to this clone: The read ends 3 residues early relative to the CDR3; the germline J gene fills the gap. This chain connects TRBV4-1 to TRBJ2-4; 9 nucleotides agree with TRBD1. J was trimmed by 1 base and V by 1 base; bases with no gene match: 2. The length of the CDR3 is 16 residues. Germline V gene lookup returns CDR1 MGHRA and CDR2 YSYEKL. The covered CDR3 bases are TGCGCCAGCAGCCAAGGGACAGGGGACGCCAAAAACATT. It encodes CASSQGTGDAKNI. The whole CDR3 sequence is CASSQGTGDAKNIQYF.

A note on this clone: The CDR3 end falls 3 residues outside the read, so it is completed with the germline J gene. The chain uses TRBV5-6 and TRBJ2-1; 7 bases line up with TRBD2. CDR3 length: 15 amino acids. V shed 1 base, J shed 8 bases, and the junction held 9 bases outside the gene matches. The germline V gene encodes CDR1 SGHDT and CDR2 YYEEEE. This CDR3 is CASSLTGGPSDEQFF. Incomplete CDR3 DNA: TGTGCCAGCAGCTTGACGGGGGGTCCTTCCGATGAG.

Comments on this clone: The CDR3 end lies 3 residues beyond the end of the read and is filled in from the germline J gene. The chain recombines TRBV28 with TRBJ2-7, with 8 bases matching TRBD1. The CDR3 spans 18 residues. V gave up 1 base and J gave up 1 base; unmatched junction bases: 12. The germline gives CDR1 MDHEN, CDR2 SYDVKM. The CDR3 DNA, read in part, is TGTGCCAGCAGTTTATCGCCGGACAGGGTCAGCTTTTCCTACGAG. It translates to CASSLSPDRVSFSYE. The whole CDR3 protein is CASSLSPDRVSFSYEQYF.